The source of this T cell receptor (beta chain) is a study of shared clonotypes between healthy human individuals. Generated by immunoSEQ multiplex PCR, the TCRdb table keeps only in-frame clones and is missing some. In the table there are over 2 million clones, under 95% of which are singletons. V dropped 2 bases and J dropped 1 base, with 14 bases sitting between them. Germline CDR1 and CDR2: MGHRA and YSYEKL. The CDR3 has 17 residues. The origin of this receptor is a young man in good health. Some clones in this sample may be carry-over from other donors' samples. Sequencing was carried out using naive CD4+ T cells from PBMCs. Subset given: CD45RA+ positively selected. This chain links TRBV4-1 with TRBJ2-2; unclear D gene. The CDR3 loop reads CASSQSWASLNTGELFF. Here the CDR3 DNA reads TGCGCCAGCAGCCAATCATGGGCCAGTCTGAACACCGGGGAGCTGTTTTTT.